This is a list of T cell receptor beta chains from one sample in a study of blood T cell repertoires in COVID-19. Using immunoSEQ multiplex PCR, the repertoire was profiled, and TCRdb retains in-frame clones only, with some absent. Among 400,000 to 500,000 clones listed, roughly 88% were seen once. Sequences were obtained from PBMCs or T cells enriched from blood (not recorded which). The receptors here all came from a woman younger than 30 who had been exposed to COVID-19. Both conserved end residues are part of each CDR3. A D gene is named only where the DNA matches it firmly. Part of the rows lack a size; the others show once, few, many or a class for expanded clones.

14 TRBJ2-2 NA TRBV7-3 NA CASSLGGFRGELFF TGTGCCAGCAGCTTAGGGGGGTTCAGAGGGGAGCTGTTTTTT
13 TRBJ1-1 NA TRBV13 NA CASSPGRNTEAFF TGTGCCAGCAGCCCTGGGAGGAACACTGAAGCTTTCTTT
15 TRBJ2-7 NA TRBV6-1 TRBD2 CASKGGTSGSGEQYF TGTGCCAGCAAAGGGGGGACTAGCGGGAGTGGTGAGCAGTACTTC
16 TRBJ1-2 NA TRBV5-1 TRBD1 CASSRAGDRTLDGYTF TGCGCCAGCAGCCGCGCCGGGGACAGGACACTTGATGGCTACACCTTC
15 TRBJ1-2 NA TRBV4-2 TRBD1 CASSQAHQGAGGYTF TGTGCCAGCAGCCAAGCGCACCAGGGGGCAGGGGGCTACACCTTC
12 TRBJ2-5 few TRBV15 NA CATSRAGVAQYF TGTGCCACCAGCAGAGCAGGGGTGGCCCAGTACTTC
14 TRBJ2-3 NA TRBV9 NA CASSVRGSTDTQYF TGTGCCAGCAGCGTACGAGGTAGCACAGATACGCAGTATTTT
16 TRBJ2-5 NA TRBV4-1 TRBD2 CASSQVLAGGLETQYF TGCGCCAGCAGCCAAGTCCTAGCGGGGGGGCTAGAGACCCAGTACTTC
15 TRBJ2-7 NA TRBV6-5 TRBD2 CASSYGLAATYEQYF TGTGCCAGCAGTTACGGGCTAGCGGCAACCTACGAGCAGTACTTC
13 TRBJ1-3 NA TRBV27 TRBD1 CASSSTGRNTIYF TGTGCCAGCAGTTCGACAGGGCGAAACACCATATATTTT
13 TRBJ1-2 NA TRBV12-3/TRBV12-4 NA CASVGSANYGYTF TGTGCCAGCGTCGGGAGCGCAAACTATGGCTACACCTTC
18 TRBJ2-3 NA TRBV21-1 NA CASSKALRDREESDTQYF TGTGCCAGCAGCAAAGCTCTCCGGGACAGGGAAGAGTCGGATACGCAGTATTTT
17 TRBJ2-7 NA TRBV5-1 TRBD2 CASSQRSGTSGTYEQYF TGCGCCAGCAGCCAAAGGTCCGGGACTAGCGGAACCTACGAGCAGTACTTC
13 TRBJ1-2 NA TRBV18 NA CASSQQANYGYTF TGTGCCAGCTCACAACAGGCTAACTATGGCTACACCTTC
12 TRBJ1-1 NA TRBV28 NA CASSAVNTEAFF TGTGCCAGCTCAGCGGTGAACACTGAAGCTTTCTTT
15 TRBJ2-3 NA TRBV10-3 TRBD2 CAISEAGPRTDTQYF TGTGCCATCAGCGAAGCGGGACCCCGCACAGATACGCAGTATTTT
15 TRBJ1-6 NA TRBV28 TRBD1 CASSLRGPYNSPLHF TGTGCCAGCAGTTTAAGGGGGCCCTATAATTCACCCCTCCACTTT
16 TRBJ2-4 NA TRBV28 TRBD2 CASSLIAGGGLNIQYF TGTGCCAGCAGTTTAATAGCGGGGGGAGGGTTGAACATTCAGTACTTC
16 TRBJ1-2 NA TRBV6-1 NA CASSEVGAGSPYGYTF TGTGCCAGCAGTGAAGTAGGGGCCGGATCCCCCTATGGCTACACCTTC
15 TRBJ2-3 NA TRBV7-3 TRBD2 CASSLSGGPQDTQYF TGTGCCAGCAGCTTAAGCGGGGGGCCTCAAGATACGCAGTATTTT
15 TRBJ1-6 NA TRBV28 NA CASSDSGISNSPLHF TGTGCCAGCAGTGACTCCGGGATTTCTAATTCACCCCTCCACTTT
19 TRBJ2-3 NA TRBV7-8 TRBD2 CASSFSGSIAPSSTDTQYF TGTGCCAGCAGCTTTAGCGGGAGTATCGCCCCGAGCAGCACAGATACGCAGTATTTT
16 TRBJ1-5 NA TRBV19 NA CATLLRGGYSNQPQHF TGTGCCACCCTACTGAGGGGGGGATATAGCAATCAGCCCCAGCATTTT
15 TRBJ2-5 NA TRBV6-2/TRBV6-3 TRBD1 CASSLQGVVGKTQYF TGTGCCAGCAGTCTACAGGGGGTGGTGGGAAAGACCCAGTACTTC
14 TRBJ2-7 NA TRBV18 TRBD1 CASSPRTGYYEQYF TGTGCCAGCTCACCAAGGACAGGGTACTACGAGCAGTACTTC
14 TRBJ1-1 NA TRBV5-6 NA CASSWRPRATEAFF TGTGCCAGCAGCTGGAGGCCCCGGGCCACTGAAGCTTTCTTT
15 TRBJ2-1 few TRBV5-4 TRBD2 CASSVPSGGVNEQFF TGTGCCAGCAGCGTGCCCAGCGGGGGGGTCAATGAGCAGTTCTTC
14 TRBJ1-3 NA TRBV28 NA CASSLSGGGDTIYF TGTGCCAGCAGTTTATCGGGGGGGGGAGACACCATATATTTT
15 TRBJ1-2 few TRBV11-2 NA CASSLDRQAAGGYTF TGTGCCAGCAGCTTAGACCGACAGGCGGCGGGTGGCTACACCTTC
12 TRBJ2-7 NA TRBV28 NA CASTDGDYEQYF TGTGCCAGCACTGACGGAGACTACGAGCAGTACTTC
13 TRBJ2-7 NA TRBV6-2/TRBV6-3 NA CASSFQAHYEQYF TGTGCCAGCAGTTTCCAGGCCCACTACGAGCAGTACTTC
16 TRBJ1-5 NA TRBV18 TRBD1 CASSPQGELGNQPQHF TGTGCCAGCTCACCTCAGGGGGAATTGGGCAATCAGCCCCAGCATTTT
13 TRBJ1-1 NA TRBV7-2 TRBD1 CASSLPGQGEAFF TGTGCCAGCAGCTTACCCGGACAGGGTGAAGCTTTCTTT
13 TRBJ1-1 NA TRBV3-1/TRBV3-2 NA CASSLQRNTEAFF TGTGCCAGCAGCCTACAGAGAAACACTGAAGCTTTCTTT
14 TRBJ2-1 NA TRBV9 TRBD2 CASSVGSGGSEQFF TGTGCCAGCAGCGTAGGAAGCGGGGGTAGTGAGCAGTTCTTC
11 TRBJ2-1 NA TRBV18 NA CASSPSNEQFF TGTGCCAGCTCACCGAGCAATGAGCAGTTCTTC
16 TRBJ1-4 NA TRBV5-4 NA CASSENTAATNEKLFF TGTGCCAGCAGCGAAAATACAGCTGCAACTAATGAAAAACTGTTTTTT
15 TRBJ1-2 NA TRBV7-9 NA CASSNPGAGLYGYTF TGTGCCAGCAGCAACCCTGGCGCAGGACTTTATGGCTACACCTTC
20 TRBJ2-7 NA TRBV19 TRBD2 CASSYAGGGSRSRRVYEQYF TGTGCCAGTAGTTACGCCGGGGGGGGTTCTCGATCCCGCAGGGTCTACGAGCAGTACTTC
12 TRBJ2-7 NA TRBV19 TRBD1 CASGQGPMEQYF TGTGCCAGCGGACAGGGGCCTATGGAGCAGTACTTC
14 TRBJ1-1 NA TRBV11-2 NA CASSLDQLSTEAFF TGTGCCAGCAGCTTAGATCAATTGAGCACTGAAGCTTTCTTT
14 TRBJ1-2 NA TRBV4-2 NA CASSQVGGDYGYTF TGTGCCAGCAGCCAAGTGGGGGGAGACTATGGCTACACCTTC
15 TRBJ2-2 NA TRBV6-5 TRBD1 CASSYRQGVVGELFF TGTGCCAGCAGTTACCGACAGGGGGTTGTCGGGGAGCTGTTTTTT
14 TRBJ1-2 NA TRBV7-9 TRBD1 CASSSGQGWNGYTF TGTGCCAGCAGCTCCGGACAGGGTTGGAATGGCTACACCTTC
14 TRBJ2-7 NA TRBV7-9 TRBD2 CASARLATSYEQYF TGTGCCAGCGCCCGACTAGCGACATCCTACGAGCAGTACTTC
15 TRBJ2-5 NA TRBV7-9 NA CASSSFSAAEKTQYF TGTGCCAGCAGCTCGTTTTCGGCGGCGGAAAAGACCCAGTACTTC
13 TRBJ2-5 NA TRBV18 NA CASSPPGEETQYF TGTGCCAGCTCACCCCCAGGGGAAGAGACCCAGTACTTC
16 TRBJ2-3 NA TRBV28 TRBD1 CASSFKGGGSPDTQYF TGTGCCAGCAGTTTTAAAGGGGGCGGGTCGCCAGATACGCAGTATTTT
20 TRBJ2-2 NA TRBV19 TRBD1 CASSNRDRGPAGGRTGELFF TGTGCCAGTAGTAACCGGGACAGGGGGCCAGCGGGAGGGCGGACCGGGGAGCTGTTTTTT
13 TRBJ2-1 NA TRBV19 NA CASSTASYNEQFF TGTGCCAGTAGTACCGCTAGCTACAATGAGCAGTTCTTC
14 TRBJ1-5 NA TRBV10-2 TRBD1 CASATSTGEQPQHF TGCGCCAGCGCCACCTCCACAGGGGAACAGCCCCAGCATTTT
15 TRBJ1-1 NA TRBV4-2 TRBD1 CASSPNRGLVAEAFF TGTGCCAGCAGCCCCAACAGGGGGCTGGTGGCTGAAGCTTTCTTT
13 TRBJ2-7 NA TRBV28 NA CASSPLGDYEQYF TGTGCCAGCTCTCCCCTCGGGGATTACGAGCAGTACTTC
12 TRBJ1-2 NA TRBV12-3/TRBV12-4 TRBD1 CASIGGGDGYTF TGTGCCAGCATTGGAGGGGGCGATGGCTACACCTTC
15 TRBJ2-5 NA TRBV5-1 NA CASSLVAGYQETQYF TGCGCCAGCAGCTTGGTCGCAGGGTACCAAGAGACCCAGTACTTC